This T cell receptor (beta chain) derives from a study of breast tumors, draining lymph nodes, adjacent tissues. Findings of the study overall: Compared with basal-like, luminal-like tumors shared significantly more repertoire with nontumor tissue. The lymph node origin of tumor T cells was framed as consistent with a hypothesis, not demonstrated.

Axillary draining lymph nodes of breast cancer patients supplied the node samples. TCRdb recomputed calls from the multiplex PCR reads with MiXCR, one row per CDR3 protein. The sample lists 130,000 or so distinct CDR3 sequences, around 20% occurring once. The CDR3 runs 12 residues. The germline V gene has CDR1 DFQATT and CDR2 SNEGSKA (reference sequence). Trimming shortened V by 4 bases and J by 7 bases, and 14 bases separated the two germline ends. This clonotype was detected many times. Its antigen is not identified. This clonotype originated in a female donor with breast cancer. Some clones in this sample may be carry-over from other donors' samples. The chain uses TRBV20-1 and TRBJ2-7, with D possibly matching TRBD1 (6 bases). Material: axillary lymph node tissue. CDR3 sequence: CSATWDIKEQYF. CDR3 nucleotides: TGCAGTGCTACCTGGGACATTAAGGAGCAGTACTTC.